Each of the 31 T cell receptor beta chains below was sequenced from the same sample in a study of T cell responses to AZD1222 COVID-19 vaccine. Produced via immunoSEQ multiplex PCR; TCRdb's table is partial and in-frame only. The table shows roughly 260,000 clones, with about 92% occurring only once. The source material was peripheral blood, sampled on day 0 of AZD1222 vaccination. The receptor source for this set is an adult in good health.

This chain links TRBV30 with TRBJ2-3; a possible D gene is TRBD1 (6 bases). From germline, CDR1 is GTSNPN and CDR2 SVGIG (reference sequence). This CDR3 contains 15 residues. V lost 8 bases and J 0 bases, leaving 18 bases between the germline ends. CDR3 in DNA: TGTGCCCGCTCCCAAGGGGGAATTAGCACAGATACGCAGTATTTT. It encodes CARSQGGISTDTQYF.

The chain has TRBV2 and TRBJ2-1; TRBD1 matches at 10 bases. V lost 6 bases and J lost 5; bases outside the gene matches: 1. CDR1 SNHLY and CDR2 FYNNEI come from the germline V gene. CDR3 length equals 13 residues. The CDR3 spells CASRGQGDNEQFF. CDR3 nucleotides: TGTGCCAGCAGAGGACAGGGGGACAATGAGCAGTTCTTC.

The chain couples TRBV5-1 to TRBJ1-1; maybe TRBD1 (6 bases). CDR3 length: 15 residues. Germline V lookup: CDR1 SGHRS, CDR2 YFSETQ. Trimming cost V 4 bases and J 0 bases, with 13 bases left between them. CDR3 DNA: TGCGCCAGCAGCCCCGCGGGACATGTGAACACTGAAGCTTTCTTT. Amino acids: CASSPAGHVNTEAFF.

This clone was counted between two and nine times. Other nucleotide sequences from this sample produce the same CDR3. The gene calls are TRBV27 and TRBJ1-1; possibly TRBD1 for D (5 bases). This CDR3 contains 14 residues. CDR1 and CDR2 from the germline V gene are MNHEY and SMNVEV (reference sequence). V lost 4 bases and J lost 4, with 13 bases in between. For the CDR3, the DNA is TGTGCCAGCAGTTCCTCCGCTGGGGGCACTGAAGCTTTCTTT. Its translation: CASSSSAGGTEAFF.

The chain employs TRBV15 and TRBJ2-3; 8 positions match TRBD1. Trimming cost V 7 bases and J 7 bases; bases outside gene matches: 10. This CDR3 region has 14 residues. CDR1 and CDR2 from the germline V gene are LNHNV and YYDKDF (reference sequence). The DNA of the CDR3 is TGTGCCACCACCTTCACAGGGGGATGGAATACGCAGTATTTT. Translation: CATTFTGGWNTQYF.

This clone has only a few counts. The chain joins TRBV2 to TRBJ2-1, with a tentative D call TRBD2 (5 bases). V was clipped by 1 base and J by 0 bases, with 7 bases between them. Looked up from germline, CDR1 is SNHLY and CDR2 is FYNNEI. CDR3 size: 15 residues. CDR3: CASSEGLASYNEQFF. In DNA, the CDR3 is TGTGCCAGCAGTGAAGGGCTAGCCTCCTACAATGAGCAGTTCTTC.

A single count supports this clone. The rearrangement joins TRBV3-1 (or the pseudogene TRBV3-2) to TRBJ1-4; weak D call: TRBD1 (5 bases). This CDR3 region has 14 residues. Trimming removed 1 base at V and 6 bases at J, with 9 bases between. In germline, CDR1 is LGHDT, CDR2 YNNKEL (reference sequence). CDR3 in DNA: TGTGCCAGCAGCCAAGCTGGGGGGGATGAAAAACTGTTTTTT. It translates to CASSQAGGDEKLFF.

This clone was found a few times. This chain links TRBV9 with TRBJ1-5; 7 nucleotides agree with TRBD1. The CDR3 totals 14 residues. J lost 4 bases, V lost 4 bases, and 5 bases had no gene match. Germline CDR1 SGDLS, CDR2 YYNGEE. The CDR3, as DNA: TGTGCCAGCAGCCCCCAGGGGGGTAATCAGCCCCAGCATTTT. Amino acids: CASSPQGGNQPQHF.

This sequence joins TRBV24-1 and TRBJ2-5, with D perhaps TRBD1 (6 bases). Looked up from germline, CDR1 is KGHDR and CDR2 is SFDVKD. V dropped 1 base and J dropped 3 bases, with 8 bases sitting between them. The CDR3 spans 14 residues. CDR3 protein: CATSDFAGEETQYF. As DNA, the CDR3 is TGTGCCACCAGTGATTTTGCAGGGGAAGAGACCCAGTACTTC.

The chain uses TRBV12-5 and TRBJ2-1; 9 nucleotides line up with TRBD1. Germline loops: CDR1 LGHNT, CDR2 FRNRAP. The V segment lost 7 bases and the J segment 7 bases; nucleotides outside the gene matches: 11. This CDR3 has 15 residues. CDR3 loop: CASAPSGQGVNEQFF. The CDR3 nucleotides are TGTGCTAGTGCCCCGTCGGGACAGGGCGTTAATGAGCAGTTCTTC.

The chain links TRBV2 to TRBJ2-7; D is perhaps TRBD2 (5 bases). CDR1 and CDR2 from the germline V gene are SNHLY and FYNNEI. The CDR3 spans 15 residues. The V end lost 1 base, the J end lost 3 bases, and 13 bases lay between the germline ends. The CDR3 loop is CASSEGGNTDYEQYF. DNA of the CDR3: TGTGCCAGCAGTGAAGGAGGGAACACCGACTACGAGCAGTACTTC.

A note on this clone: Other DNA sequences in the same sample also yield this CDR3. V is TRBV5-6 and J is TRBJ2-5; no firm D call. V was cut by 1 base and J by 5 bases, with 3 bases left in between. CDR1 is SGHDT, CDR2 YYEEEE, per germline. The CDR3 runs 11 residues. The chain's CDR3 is CASSLRETQYF. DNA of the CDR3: TGTGCCAGCAGCTTGAGGGAGACCCAGTACTTC.

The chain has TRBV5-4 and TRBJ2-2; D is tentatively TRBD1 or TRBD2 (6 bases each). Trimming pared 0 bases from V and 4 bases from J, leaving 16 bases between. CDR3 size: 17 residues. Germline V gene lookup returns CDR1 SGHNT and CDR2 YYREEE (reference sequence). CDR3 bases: TGTGCCAGCAGCTTGGGAGCGGGTCAGGGGAGCACCGGGGAGCTGTTTTTT. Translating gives CASSLGAGQGSTGELFF.

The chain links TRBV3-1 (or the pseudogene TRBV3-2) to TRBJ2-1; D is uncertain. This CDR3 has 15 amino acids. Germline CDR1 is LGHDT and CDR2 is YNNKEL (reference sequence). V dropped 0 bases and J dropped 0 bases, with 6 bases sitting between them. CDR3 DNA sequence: TGTGCCAGCAGCCAAGATCGTGCCTCCTACAATGAGCAGTTCTTC. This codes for CASSQDRASYNEQFF.

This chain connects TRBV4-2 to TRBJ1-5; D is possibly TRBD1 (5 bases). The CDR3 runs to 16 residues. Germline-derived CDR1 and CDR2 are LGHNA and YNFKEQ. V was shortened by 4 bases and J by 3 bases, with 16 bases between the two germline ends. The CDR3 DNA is TGTGCCAGCAGCCCCCGACTGGGGGGGGACAATCAGCCCCAGCATTTT. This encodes CASSPRLGGDNQPQHF.

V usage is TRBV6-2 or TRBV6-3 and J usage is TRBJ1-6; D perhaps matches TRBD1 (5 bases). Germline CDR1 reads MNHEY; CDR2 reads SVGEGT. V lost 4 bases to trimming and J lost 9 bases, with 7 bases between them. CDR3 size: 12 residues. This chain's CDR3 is CASSWDGSPLHF. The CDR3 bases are TGTGCCAGCAGTTGGGACGGTTCACCCCTCCACTTT.

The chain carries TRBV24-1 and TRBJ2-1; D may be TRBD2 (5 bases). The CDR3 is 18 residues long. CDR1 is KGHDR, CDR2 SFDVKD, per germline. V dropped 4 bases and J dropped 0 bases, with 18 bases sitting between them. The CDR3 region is CATSDPTTLTSSYNEQFF. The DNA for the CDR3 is TGTGCCACCAGTGACCCCACTACACTCACTAGCTCCTACAATGAGCAGTTCTTC.

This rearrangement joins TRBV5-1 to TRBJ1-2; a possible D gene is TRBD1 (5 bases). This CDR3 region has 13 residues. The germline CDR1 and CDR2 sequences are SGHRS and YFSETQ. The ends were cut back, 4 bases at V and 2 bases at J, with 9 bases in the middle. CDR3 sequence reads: CASSTRVNYGYTF. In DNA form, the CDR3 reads TGCGCCAGCAGCACCAGGGTAAACTATGGCTACACCTTC. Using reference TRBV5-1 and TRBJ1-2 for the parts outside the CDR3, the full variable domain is KAGVTQTPRYLIKTRGQQVTLSCSPISGHRSVSWYQQTPGQGLQFLFEYFSETQRNKGNFPGRFSGRQFSNSRSEMNVSTLELGDSALYLCASSTRVNYGYTFGSGTRLTVV.

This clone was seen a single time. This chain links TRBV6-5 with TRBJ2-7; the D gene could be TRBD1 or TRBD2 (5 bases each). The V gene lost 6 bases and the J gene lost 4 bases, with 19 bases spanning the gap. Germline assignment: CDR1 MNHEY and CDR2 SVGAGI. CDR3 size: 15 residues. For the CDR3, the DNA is TGTGCCAGCAGGGACCAACGAGGGGACGGGTACGAGCAGTACTTC. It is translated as CASRDQRGDGYEQYF.

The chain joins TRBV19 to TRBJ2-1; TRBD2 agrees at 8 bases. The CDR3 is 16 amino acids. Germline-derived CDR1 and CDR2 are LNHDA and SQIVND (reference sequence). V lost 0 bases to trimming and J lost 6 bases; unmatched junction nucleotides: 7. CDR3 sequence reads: CASSIDARREVNEQFF. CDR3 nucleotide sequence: TGTGCCAGTAGTATAGATGCACGGCGGGAGGTCAATGAGCAGTTCTTC.

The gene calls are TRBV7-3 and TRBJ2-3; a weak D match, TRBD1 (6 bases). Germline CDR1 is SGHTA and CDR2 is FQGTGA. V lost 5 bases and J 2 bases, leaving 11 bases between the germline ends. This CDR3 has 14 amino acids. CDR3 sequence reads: CASSPYRATDTQYF. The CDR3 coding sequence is TGTGCCAGCAGCCCATACAGGGCCACAGATACGCAGTATTTT. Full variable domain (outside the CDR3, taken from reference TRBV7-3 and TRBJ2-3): GAGVSQTPSNKVTEKGKYVELRCDPISGHTALYWYRQSLGQGPEFLIYFQGTGAADDSGLPNDRFFAVRPEGSVSTLKIQRTERGDSAVYLCASSPYRATDTQYFGPGTRLTVL.

CDR3 amino acids: CASSRRGATNEKLFF. CDR3 nucleotides: TGTGCCAGCAGTCGAAGGGGTGCAACTAATGAAAAACTGTTTTTT. The V and J genes are TRBV28 and TRBJ1-4; a possible D gene is TRBD1 (5 bases). The CDR3 totals 15 residues. The V and J ends lost 5 bases and 0 bases respectively, with 10 bases between them. CDR1 and CDR2 from the germline V gene are MDHEN and SYDVKM.

DNA of the CDR3: TGTGCCAGCAGTTCCCTAGCGGGAGGATGGAGGGCCACAGATACGCAGTATTTT. It specifies CASSSLAGGWRATDTQYF. The gene calls are TRBV28 and TRBJ2-3, with 11 bases fitting TRBD2. Germline lookup yields CDR1 MDHEN and CDR2 SYDVKM. The CDR3 loop spans 18 amino acids. With 4 bases clipped from V and 2 bases from J, the junction kept 11 bases outside the gene matches.

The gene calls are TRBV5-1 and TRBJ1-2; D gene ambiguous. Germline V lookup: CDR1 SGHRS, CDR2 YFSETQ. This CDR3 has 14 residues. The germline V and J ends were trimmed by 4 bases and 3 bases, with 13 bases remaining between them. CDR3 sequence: CASSPGEGYYGYTF. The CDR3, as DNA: TGCGCCAGCAGCCCCGGGGAGGGCTACTATGGCTACACCTTC.

CDR3 DNA: TGTGCCAGCAGTTACTCTGGGGGGCTTCAGCCCCAGCATTTT. This gives the protein CASSYSGGLQPQHF. This rearrangement joins TRBV6-5 to TRBJ1-5, with D possibly TRBD1 on 6 matching bases. The CDR3 consists of 14 residues. From germline, CDR1 is MNHEY and CDR2 SVGAGI. The V gene lost 0 bases and the J gene lost 6 bases, with 9 bases spanning the gap.

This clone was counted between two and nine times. The CDR3: CASSPQGIYGYTF. The CDR3 DNA sequence: TGTGCCAGCTCACCACAGGGGATCTATGGCTACACCTTC. The V and J genes are TRBV18 and TRBJ1-2; maybe TRBD1 (5 bases). V was shortened by 1 base and J by 4 bases, with 7 bases between the two germline ends. This CDR3 is 13 amino acids long. CDR1 is KGHSH, CDR2 LQKENI, per germline.

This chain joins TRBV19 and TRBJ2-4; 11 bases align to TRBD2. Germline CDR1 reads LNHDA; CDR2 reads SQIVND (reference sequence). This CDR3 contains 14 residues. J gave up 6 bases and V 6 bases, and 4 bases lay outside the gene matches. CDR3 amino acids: CASRPGLAVNIQYF. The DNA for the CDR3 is TGTGCCAGTAGGCCGGGACTAGCGGTAAACATTCAGTACTTC.

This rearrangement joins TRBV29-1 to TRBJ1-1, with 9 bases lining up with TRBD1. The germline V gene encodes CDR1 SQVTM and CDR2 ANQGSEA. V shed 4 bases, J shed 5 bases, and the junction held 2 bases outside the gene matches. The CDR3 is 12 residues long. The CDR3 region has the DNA TGCAGCGTTGCTGGGACAGGGACTGAAGCTTTCTTT. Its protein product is CSVAGTGTEAFF.

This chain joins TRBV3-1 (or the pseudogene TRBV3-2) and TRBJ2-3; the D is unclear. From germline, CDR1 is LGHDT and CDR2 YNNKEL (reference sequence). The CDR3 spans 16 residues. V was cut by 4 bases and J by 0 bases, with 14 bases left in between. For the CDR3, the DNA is TGTGCCAGCAGCCGCGGAATAGATTCTAGCACAGATACGCAGTATTTT. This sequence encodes CASSRGIDSSTDTQYF.

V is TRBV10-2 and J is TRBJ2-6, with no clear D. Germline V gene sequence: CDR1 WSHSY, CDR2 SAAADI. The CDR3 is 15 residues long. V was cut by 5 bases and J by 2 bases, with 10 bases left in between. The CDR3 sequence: CASSLSVPGANVLTF. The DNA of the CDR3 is TGCGCCAGCAGTCTGTCGGTTCCTGGGGCCAACGTCCTGACTTTC.

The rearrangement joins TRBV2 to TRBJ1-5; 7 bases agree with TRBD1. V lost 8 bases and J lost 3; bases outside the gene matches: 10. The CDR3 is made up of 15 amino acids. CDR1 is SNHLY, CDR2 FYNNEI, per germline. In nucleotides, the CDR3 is TGTGCCAGCCTAAAAGACAGGGCACTCAATCAGCCCCAGCATTTT. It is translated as CASLKDRALNQPQHF.